This entry lists 22 T cell receptor beta chains sequenced from one sample in a study of shared clonotypes between healthy human individuals. TCRdb's table, derived via immunoSEQ multiplex PCR, lists solely in-frame clones and lacks some. The table shows fewer than 3 million clones, with less than 95% occurring only once. The sequencing input was naive CD4+ T cells from PBMCs. The subset is: CD45RA+ positively selected. The receptors derive from a young man in good health. Some clones in this sample may be carry-over from other donors' samples.

The rearrangement links TRBV7-2 to TRBJ2-7; 8 nucleotides align to TRBD1. The ends lost 3 bases at V and 5 bases at J; junction bases unmatched: 6. Germline V lookup: CDR1 SGHTA, CDR2 FQGNSA. The CDR3 contains 14 residues. CDR3 region: CASSFQGAANEQYF. In nucleotides, the CDR3 is TGTGCCAGCAGCTTCCAGGGGGCGGCAAACGAGCAGTACTTC.

The CDR3 DNA reads TGCAGCGCCGAACACGGCCCTGACAATGAGCAGTTCTTC. Translating gives CSAEHGPDNEQFF. The genes are TRBV29-1 and TRBJ2-1; D is uncertain. Trimming removed 7 bases at V and 5 bases at J, with 15 bases between. This CDR3 is 13 amino acids long. Looked up from germline, CDR1 is SQVTM and CDR2 is ANQGSEA.

The chain couples TRBV27 to TRBJ1-5, with D uncertain. Trimming took off 5 bases at V and 0 bases at J, with 17 bases between the two ends. The CDR3 runs to 17 residues. Germline lookup yields CDR1 MNHEY and CDR2 SMNVEV (reference sequence). CDR3 in amino acids: CASSPRTGSLSNQPQHF. CDR3 DNA sequence: TGTGCCAGCAGTCCAAGGACTGGATCTCTTAGCAATCAGCCCCAGCATTTT.

About this clone itself: The same CDR3 arises from other DNA sequences in this sample as well. The chain uses TRBV28 and TRBJ1-2; D is uncertain. V gave up 4 bases and J gave up 4 bases, with 7 bases separating them. The CDR3 consists of 12 residues. Germline V gene lookup returns CDR1 MDHEN and CDR2 SYDVKM. The CDR3 protein is CASSSSPYGYTF. CDR3 bases: TGTGCCAGCAGTTCATCCCCCTATGGCTACACCTTC.

The gene calls are TRBV5-1 and TRBJ2-5; D is undetermined. The end of the DNA fits TRBJ2-7 better, so the J call may be wrong. Germline CDR1 reads SGHRS; CDR2 reads YFSETQ. CDR3 length: 14 amino acids. The CDR3 sequence is CASSLQTSTYEQYF. For the CDR3, the DNA is TGCGCCAGCAGCTTGCAAACGAGCACCTACGAGCAGTACTTC.

The genes are TRBV30 and TRBJ2-7; D gene unclear. Germline V gene lookup returns CDR1 GTSNPN and CDR2 SVGIG (reference sequence). The CDR3 runs 12 residues. V was clipped by 0 bases and J by 6 bases, with 9 bases between them. The CDR3 region has the DNA TGTGCCTGGAGTGTAAAGGGATTCGAGCAGTACTTC. Residues: CAWSVKGFEQYF.

The chain is built from TRBV11-2 and TRBJ2-7; TRBD1 agrees at 9 bases. The CDR3 totals 16 residues. The germline gives CDR1 SGHAT, CDR2 FQNNGV. V lost 4 bases, J lost 2 bases, and 9 bases stayed unmatched. Written as DNA, the CDR3 is TGTGCCAGCAGCTCCCTGTCAGGGACAGGGCCCTACGAGCAGTACTTC. It specifies CASSSLSGTGPYEQYF.

This rearrangement joins TRBV2 to TRBJ1-5; TRBD1 aligns across 7 bases. After removal of 5 bases from V and 5 bases from J, the junction contained 6 bases not matched to a gene. The CDR3 spans 14 residues. Germline V gene sequence: CDR1 SNHLY, CDR2 FYNNEI. The CDR3 spells CASSPDRSYQPQHF. CDR3 sequence (DNA): TGTGCCAGCAGTCCGGACAGGAGTTATCAGCCCCAGCATTTT.

The V call is TRBV2, the J call TRBJ2-5, with D perhaps being TRBD1 or TRBD2 (5 bases each). The J call may be mistaken, given a closer DNA end match to TRBJ2-7. Germline CDR1 reads SNHLY; CDR2 reads FYNNEI. The CDR3 covers 14 residues. In DNA form, the CDR3 reads TGTGCCAGCAGGAATAACCGGGGCCCCTACGAGCAGTACTTC. This sequence encodes CASRNNRGPYEQYF.

The V and J genes are TRBV28 and TRBJ1-4; D might be TRBD1 (5 bases). The germline CDR1 and CDR2 sequences are MDHEN and SYDVKM. The CDR3 totals 13 residues. V dropped 7 bases and J dropped 10 bases, with 16 bases sitting between them. The CDR3 loop reads CASTHGASRKLFF. The CDR3, as DNA: TGTGCCAGCACCCACGGGGCATCTCGAAAACTGTTTTTT.

The chain is built from TRBV5-1 and TRBJ2-2, with D possibly matching TRBD2 (5 bases). The CDR3 length is 15 residues. Trimming cost V 4 bases and J 4 bases, with 14 bases left between them. Per germline, CDR1 SGHRS and CDR2 YFSETQ. CDR3 DNA sequence: TGCGCCAGCAGCCTGGACCCGGCGGGCACCGGGGAGCTGTTTTTT. It translates to CASSLDPAGTGELFF. Full variable domain (remainder filled in from reference TRBV5-1 and TRBJ2-2): KAGVTQTPRYLIKTRGQQVTLSCSPISGHRSVSWYQQTPGQGLQFLFEYFSETQRNKGNFPGRFSGRQFSNSRSEMNVSTLELGDSALYLCASSLDPAGTGELFFGEGSRLTVL.

This clone showed up just once. The chain uses TRBV28 and TRBJ2-1, with TRBD1 matching 8 bases. V lost 1 base and J lost 14; bases outside the gene matches: 10. The CDR3 is 14 amino acids. The germline V gene has CDR1 MDHEN and CDR2 SYDVKM. The CDR3 loop is CASSLSIIQGVEFF. CDR3 nucleotide sequence: TGTGCCAGCAGTTTATCCATAATACAGGGGGTGGAGTTCTTC.

This clone was counted once. V gene TRBV6-1 combines with J gene TRBJ2-1; TRBD1 might be the D (6 bases). The CDR3 is made up of 16 amino acids. Trimming stripped 2 bases from V and 4 bases from J, with 15 bases between. Germline V gene lookup returns CDR1 MNHNS and CDR2 SASEGT. CDR3 sequence (DNA): TGTGCCAGCAGTGAATTGGACAGCGCAGTTTACAATGAGCAGTTCTTC. Translating gives CASSELDSAVYNEQFF.

V gene TRBV6-1 combines with J gene TRBJ2-5; D is unclear. The CDR3 runs to 11 residues. CDR1 is MNHNS, CDR2 SASEGT, per germline. The ends were cut back, 9 bases at V and 5 bases at J, with 10 bases in the middle. CDR3 nucleotide sequence: TGTGCCAGTGGGCTCGGGGAGACCCAGTACTTC. This sequence encodes CASGLGETQYF.

Comments on this clone: The same CDR3 can be traced to other DNA sequences in this sample. The rearrangement joins TRBV11-2 to TRBJ2-1, with 7 bases lining up with TRBD2. CDR3 length: 14 amino acids. Looked up from germline, CDR1 is SGHAT and CDR2 is FQNNGV. V lost 3 bases and J lost 3; bases outside the gene matches: 2. CDR3 nucleotide sequence: TGTGCCAGCAGCTTCGGGGGGATCTACAATGAGCAGTTCTTC. Its translation: CASSFGGIYNEQFF.

This clone has a single count. The chain carries TRBV5-1 and TRBJ2-3; D perhaps matches TRBD2 (6 bases). Germline V lookup: CDR1 SGHRS, CDR2 YFSETQ. V was shortened by 0 bases and J by 5 bases, with 16 bases between the two germline ends. The CDR3 sequence is 16 residues long. The CDR3 region is CASSLAGGTARDTQYF. Here the CDR3 DNA reads TGCGCCAGCAGCTTGGCCGGAGGGACCGCCCGAGATACGCAGTATTTT.

The CDR3 sequence is CASSEPTGGRSYEQYF. The CDR3 nucleotides are TGTGCCAGCAGTGAACCCACCGGCGGGAGGTCCTACGAGCAGTACTTC. The chain joins TRBV2 to TRBJ2-7, with TRBD2 matching over 8 bases. The trim removed 2 bases at V and 1 base at J, leaving 7 bases unmatched. Germline assignment: CDR1 SNHLY and CDR2 FYNNEI. CDR3 length: 16 amino acids.

This chain links TRBV7-3 with TRBJ2-3, with TRBD2 matching 13 bases. CDR1 SGHTA and CDR2 FQGTGA come from the germline V gene. V was pared by 5 bases and J by 2 bases, with 4 bases of the junction left unmatched. The CDR3 covers 16 residues. CDR3 coding DNA: TGTGCCAGCAGCACACTAGCGGGAGGGCTCACAGATACGCAGTATTTT. Protein sequence: CASSTLAGGLTDTQYF.

The rearrangement uses TRBV28 and TRBJ2-1; D remains unclear. The germline V gene encodes CDR1 MDHEN and CDR2 SYDVKM. With 5 bases removed from V and 5 bases from J, the gap between germline ends came to 10 bases. The CDR3 spans 13 residues. The CDR3 region has the DNA TGTGCCAGCAGTCCCCTGTTAAACAATGAGCAGTTCTTC. Its protein is CASSPLLNNEQFF.

The V call is TRBV19, the J call TRBJ2-5; 13 nucleotides agree with TRBD2. Unmatched junction bases numbered 7, after V lost 11 bases and J lost 4 bases. The germline V gene encodes CDR1 LNHDA and CDR2 SQIVND (reference sequence). The CDR3 has 14 residues. The CDR3 region has the DNA TGTGCCGTAGCCCGGACTAGCGGGAGAGAGACCCAGTACTTC. It encodes CAVARTSGRETQYF.

The J gene is TRBJ1-1, the V gene TRBV6-1, with a tentative D call TRBD1 (5 bases). There are 15 residues in the CDR3. V gave up 1 base and J gave up 3 bases, with 12 bases separating them. Germline lookup yields CDR1 MNHNS and CDR2 SASEGT. DNA of the CDR3: TGTGCCAGCAGTGAAGTTGTCGGGGGGTACACTGAAGCTTTCTTT. Protein: CASSEVVGGYTEAFF.

V and J are TRBV28 and TRBJ1-5; D perhaps matches TRBD1 (6 bases). CDR3 length: 13 amino acids. Trimming stripped 8 bases from V and 6 bases from J, with 14 bases between. The germline CDR1 and CDR2 sequences are MDHEN and SYDVKM. CDR3 residues: CASGGGAGQPQHF. CDR3 coding DNA: TGTGCCAGCGGAGGGGGGGCAGGTCAGCCCCAGCATTTT.